Below are 16 T cell receptor beta chains sequenced from a single sample in a study of siplizumab effects on memory and regulatory T cells. Profiling relied on immunoSEQ multiplex PCR, and the TCRdb table lists in-frame clones only, not all of them. The sample yields over 60,000 clones, about 89% seen once. Sequencing was done on a sample of CD8+ T cells sorted from blood. The source of these receptors is a human donor in good health.

In this sample, this clone turned up once. This chain uses TRBV5-6 with TRBJ1-3; D is uncertain. Germline V gene lookup returns CDR1 SGHDT and CDR2 YYEEEE. The V end lost 4 bases, the J end lost 9 bases, and 11 bases lay between the germline ends. This CDR3 has 12 residues. CDR3 loop: CASSLGVGTIYF. The CDR3 DNA is TGTGCCAGCAGCCTTGGGGTAGGCACCATATATTTT.

The chain has TRBV7-2 and TRBJ2-1; TRBD2 agrees at 11 bases. Germline CDR1 and CDR2: SGHTA and FQGNSA. After removal of 5 bases from V and 4 bases from J, the junction contained 13 bases not matched to a gene. The CDR3 is made up of 18 amino acids. The CDR3 region has the DNA TGTGCCAGCAGCCCTAGGACTAGCGGGCGGTACGGATACAATGAGCAGTTCTTC. It codes for CASSPRTSGRYGYNEQFF. Filled out from reference TRBV7-2 and TRBJ2-1, the complete variable domain reads GAGVSQSPSNKVTEKGKDVELRCDPISGHTALYWYRQSLGQGLEFLIYFQGNSAPDKSGLPSDRFSAERTGGSVSTLTIQRTQQEDSAVYLCASSPRTSGRYGYNEQFFGPGTRLTVL.

This clone was found once. The chain joins TRBV6-5 to TRBJ1-1; perhaps TRBD1 as D (6 bases). This CDR3 comprises 13 residues. CDR1 is MNHEY, CDR2 SVGAGI, per germline. V dropped 7 bases and J dropped 4 bases, with 13 bases sitting between them. The CDR3 protein is CASKQGLSTEAFF. The CDR3 DNA is TGTGCCAGCAAACAGGGTTTGAGCACTGAAGCTTTCTTT.

The rearrangement uses TRBV15 and TRBJ2-7; D is undetermined. The CDR3 sequence is 13 residues long. The V gene lost 5 bases and the J gene lost 3 bases, with 11 bases spanning the gap. CDR1 and CDR2 from the germline V gene are LNHNV and YYDKDF (reference sequence). The CDR3 bases are TGTGCCACCAGCCATTTCCCTCTCTACGAGCAGTACTTC. Its protein product is CATSHFPLYEQYF. Together with reference TRBV15 and TRBJ2-7, the CDR3 gives the full variable domain: DAMVIQNPRYQVTQFGKPVTLSCSQTLNHNVMYWYQQKSSQAPKLLFHYYDKDFNNEADTPDNFQSRRPNTSFCFLDIRSPGLGDTAMYLCATSHFPLYEQYFGPGTRLTVT.

V and J are TRBV10-1 and TRBJ1-4; 7 bases fit TRBD1. From germline, CDR1 is WNHNN and CDR2 SYGVQD (reference sequence). This CDR3 contains 14 residues. V lost 5 bases to trimming and J lost 5 bases; unmatched junction nucleotides: 5. The CDR3: CASSTGTDNEKLFF. The CDR3 region has the DNA TGCGCCAGCAGTACCGGGACAGACAATGAAAAACTGTTTTTT.

V is TRBV5-1 and J is TRBJ2-2, with no clear D. Germline V lookup: CDR1 SGHRS, CDR2 YFSETQ. This CDR3 is 18 amino acids long. V lost 2 bases, J lost 3 bases, and 20 bases lay in between. The CDR3 nucleotides read TGCGCCAGCAGCTTTCTTGTGTTGCGACCCGTTGACACCGGGGAGCTGTTTTTT. Amino acids: CASSFLVLRPVDTGELFF.

This clone ranks as medium-sized (0.01 to 0.1%). The chain recombines TRBV6-4 with TRBJ2-7; 9 bases agree with TRBD1. V gave up 6 bases and J gave up 5 bases; unmatched junction bases: 11. The CDR3 loop spans 15 amino acids. Germline V gives CDR1 MRHNA, CDR2 SNTAGT. CDR3 sequence reads: CASRENGTGTDEQYF. The DNA for the CDR3 is TGTGCCAGCAGGGAAAACGGGACAGGGACCGACGAGCAGTACTTC.

This chain's CDR3 is CASSLEGGSGYEQFF. CDR3 in DNA: TGTGCCAGCAGCTTGGAGGGCGGGAGCGGCTATGAGCAGTTCTTC. The J gene is TRBJ2-1, the V gene TRBV5-4, with 7 positions matching TRBD2. V lost 0 bases, J lost 8 bases, and 8 bases stayed unmatched. This CDR3 region has 15 residues. Germline lookup yields CDR1 SGHNT and CDR2 YYREEE (reference sequence). Full variable domain (missing parts from reference TRBV5-4 and TRBJ2-1): ETGVTQSPTHLIKTRGQQVTLRCSSQSGHNTVSWYQQALGQGPQFIFQYYREEENGRGNFPPRFSGLQFPNYSSELNVNALELDDSALYLCASSLEGGSGYEQFFGPGTRLTVL.

The rearrangement uses TRBV5-6 and TRBJ2-7; TRBD1 is a possible D gene (5 bases). Germline V gene sequence: CDR1 SGHDT, CDR2 YYEEEE. With 0 bases removed from V and 5 bases from J, the gap between germline ends came to 12 bases. The CDR3 extends over 14 amino acids. Here the CDR3 reads CASSLAQGSHEQYF. The CDR3 bases are TGTGCCAGCAGCTTGGCGCAGGGTTCCCACGAGCAGTACTTC.

This clone came up once. The V call is TRBV19, the J call TRBJ2-1; D is possibly TRBD1 (5 bases). The germline CDR1 and CDR2 sequences are LNHDA and SQIVND (reference sequence). There are 15 residues in the CDR3. Trimming left V 2 bases short and J 4 bases short, with 12 bases between. CDR3 protein: CASSIWGSSYNEQFF. For the CDR3, the DNA is TGTGCCAGTAGTATATGGGGCAGCTCTTACAATGAGCAGTTCTTC. The variable domain in full, with the rest retrieved from reference TRBV19 and TRBJ2-1, is DGGITQSPKYLFRKEGQNVTLSCEQNLNHDAMYWYRQDPGQGLRLIYYSQIVNDFQKGDIAEGYSVSREKKESFPLTVTSAQKNPTAFYLCASSIWGSSYNEQFFGPGTRLTVL.

This chain uses TRBV2 with TRBJ2-7, with TRBD1 matching 7 bases. The CDR3 has 15 residues. CDR1 and CDR2 (germline): SNHLY, FYNNEI. V shed 0 bases and J 1 base; nucleotides not matched to a gene: 3. The CDR3 nucleotides are TGTGCCAGCAGTGAAGCGGGGGACAGTTCCTACGAGCAGTACTTC. This encodes CASSEAGDSSYEQYF.

The rearrangement uses TRBV5-6 and TRBJ1-5; tentative D call: TRBD1 (6 bases). V shed 2 bases and J shed 3 bases, with 9 bases lying between them. This CDR3 comprises 14 residues. Germline-derived CDR1 and CDR2 are SGHDT and YYEEEE. This chain's CDR3 is CASSFRGINQPQHF. DNA of the CDR3: TGTGCCAGCAGCTTCAGGGGTATCAATCAGCCCCAGCATTTT.

The sample holds one count of this clone. This rearrangement joins TRBV7-9 to TRBJ2-5; 11 nucleotides agree with TRBD2. The CDR3 length is 15 residues. The junction had 3 bases not matched to a gene; V was cut back by 4 bases and J by 2 bases. CDR1 SEHNR and CDR2 FQNEAQ come from the germline V gene (reference sequence). The CDR3 DNA sequence: TGTGCCAGCAGCTCAGGGACTAGCGGACAAGAGACCCAGTACTTC. Its translation: CASSSGTSGQETQYF.

The chain combines TRBV9 with TRBJ1-4; D is undetermined. Trimming left V 0 bases short and J 7 bases short, with 7 bases between. CDR3 size: 13 residues. CDR1 is SGDLS, CDR2 YYNGEE, per germline. CDR3 amino acids: CASSVGWGEKLFF. In DNA form, the CDR3 reads TGTGCCAGCAGCGTAGGTTGGGGTGAAAAACTGTTTTTT.

The genes are TRBV7-3 and TRBJ2-5; 7 nucleotides agree with TRBD1. Gene TRBJ2-7 matches the end of the DNA better, so the J call may be wrong. CDR1 SGHTA and CDR2 FQGTGA come from the germline V gene. CDR3 size: 17 residues. CDR3 sequence: CASSFFLRDSLLPEQYF. CDR3 coding DNA: TGTGCCAGCAGCTTTTTTTTGAGGGACAGCCTCCTACCCGAGCAGTACTTC.

The chain recombines TRBV7-9 with TRBJ2-5; D could derive from TRBD1 or TRBD2 (5 bases each). Germline CDR1 is SEHNR and CDR2 is FQNEAQ (reference sequence). V shed 2 bases and J shed 4 bases, with 14 bases lying between them. The CDR3 consists of 15 residues. The CDR3 bases are TGTGCCAGCAGCTTAACTAGGACAAACGCAGAGACCCAGTACTTC. Encoded protein: CASSLTRTNAETQYF.